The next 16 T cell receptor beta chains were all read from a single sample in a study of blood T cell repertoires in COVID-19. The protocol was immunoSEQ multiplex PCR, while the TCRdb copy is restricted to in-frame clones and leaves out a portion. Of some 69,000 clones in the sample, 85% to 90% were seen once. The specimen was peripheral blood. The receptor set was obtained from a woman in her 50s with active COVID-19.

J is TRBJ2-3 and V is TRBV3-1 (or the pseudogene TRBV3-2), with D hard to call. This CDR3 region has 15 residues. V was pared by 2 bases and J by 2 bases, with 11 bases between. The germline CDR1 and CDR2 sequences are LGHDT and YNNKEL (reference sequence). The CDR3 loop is CASSQRRPSTDTQYF. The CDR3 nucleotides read TGTGCCAGCAGCCAACGGCGGCCCTCCACAGATACGCAGTATTTT.

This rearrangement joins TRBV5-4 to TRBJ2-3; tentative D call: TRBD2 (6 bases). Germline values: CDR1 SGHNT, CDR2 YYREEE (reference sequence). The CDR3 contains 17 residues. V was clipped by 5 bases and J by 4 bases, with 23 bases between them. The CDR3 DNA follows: TGTGCCAGCAGGTCTGTTTCTCGGGCGGGAATATCAGATACGCAGTATTTT. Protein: CASRSVSRAGISDTQYF.

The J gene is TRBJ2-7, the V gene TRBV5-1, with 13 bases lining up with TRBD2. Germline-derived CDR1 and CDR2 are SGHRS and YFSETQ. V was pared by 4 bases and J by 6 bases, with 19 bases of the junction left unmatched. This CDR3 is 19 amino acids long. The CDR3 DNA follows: TGCGCCAGCAGCCCGGTGCCTCCAAGTACGAGGACTAGCGGGAGCGAGCAGTACTTC. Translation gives CASSPVPPSTRTSGSEQYF.

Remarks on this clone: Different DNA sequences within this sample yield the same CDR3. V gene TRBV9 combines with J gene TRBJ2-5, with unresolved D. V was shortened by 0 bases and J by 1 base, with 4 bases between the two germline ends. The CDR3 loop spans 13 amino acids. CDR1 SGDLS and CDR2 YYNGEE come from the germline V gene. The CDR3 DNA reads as TGTGCCAGCAGCGTAGGGGCCCAAGAGACCCAGTACTTC. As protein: CASSVGAQETQYF.

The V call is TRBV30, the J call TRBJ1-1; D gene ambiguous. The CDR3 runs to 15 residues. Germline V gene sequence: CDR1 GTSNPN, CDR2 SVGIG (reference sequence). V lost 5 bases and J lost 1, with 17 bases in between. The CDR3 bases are TGTGCCTGGGGCCCTCTTGTAGGAGCGAACACTGAAGCTTTCTTT. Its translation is CAWGPLVGANTEAFF. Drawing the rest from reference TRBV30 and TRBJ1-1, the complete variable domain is SQTIHQWPATLVQPVGSPLSLECTVEGTSNPNLYWYRQAAGRGLQLLFYSVGIGQISSEVPQNLSASRPQDRQFILSSKKLLLSDSGFYLCAWGPLVGANTEAFFGQGTRLTVV.

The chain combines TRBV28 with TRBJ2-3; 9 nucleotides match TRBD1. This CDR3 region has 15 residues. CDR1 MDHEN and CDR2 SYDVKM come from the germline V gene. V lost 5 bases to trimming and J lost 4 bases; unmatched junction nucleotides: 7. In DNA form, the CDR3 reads TGTGCCAGCAGTCCATCACAGGGGGCCGCAGATACGCAGTATTTT. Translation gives CASSPSQGAADTQYF.

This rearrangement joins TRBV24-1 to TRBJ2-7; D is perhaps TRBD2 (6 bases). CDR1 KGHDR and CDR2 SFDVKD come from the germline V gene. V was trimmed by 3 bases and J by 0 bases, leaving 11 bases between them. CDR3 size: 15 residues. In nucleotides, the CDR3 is TGTGCCACCAGTGATCCCGGACTAAGCTCCTACGAGCAGTACTTC. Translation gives CATSDPGLSSYEQYF.

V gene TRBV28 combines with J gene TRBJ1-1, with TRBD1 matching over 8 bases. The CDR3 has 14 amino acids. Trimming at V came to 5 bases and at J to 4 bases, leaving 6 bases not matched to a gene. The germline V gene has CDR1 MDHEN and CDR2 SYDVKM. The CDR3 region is CASSLDRVGTEAFF. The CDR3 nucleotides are TGTGCCAGCAGTCTGGACAGGGTAGGCACTGAAGCTTTCTTT.

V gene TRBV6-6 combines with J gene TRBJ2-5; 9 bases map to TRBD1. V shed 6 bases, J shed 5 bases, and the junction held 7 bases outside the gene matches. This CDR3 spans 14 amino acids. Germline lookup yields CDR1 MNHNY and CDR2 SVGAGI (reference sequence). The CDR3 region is CASSQQGAWETQYF. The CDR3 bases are TGTGCCAGCAGCCAACAGGGGGCTTGGGAGACCCAGTACTTC.

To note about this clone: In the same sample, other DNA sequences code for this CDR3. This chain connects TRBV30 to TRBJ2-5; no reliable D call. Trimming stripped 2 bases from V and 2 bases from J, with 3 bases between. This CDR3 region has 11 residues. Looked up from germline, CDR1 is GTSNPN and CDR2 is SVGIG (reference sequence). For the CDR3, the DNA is TGTGCCTGGAGTCGGCAAGAGACCCAGTACTTC. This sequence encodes CAWSRQETQYF.

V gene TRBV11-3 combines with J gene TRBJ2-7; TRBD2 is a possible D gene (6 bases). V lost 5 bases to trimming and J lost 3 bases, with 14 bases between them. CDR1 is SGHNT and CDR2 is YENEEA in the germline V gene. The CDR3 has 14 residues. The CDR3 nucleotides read TGTGCCAGCAGCCCCGCCTCGGGGGACTACGAGCAGTACTTC. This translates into CASSPASGDYEQYF.

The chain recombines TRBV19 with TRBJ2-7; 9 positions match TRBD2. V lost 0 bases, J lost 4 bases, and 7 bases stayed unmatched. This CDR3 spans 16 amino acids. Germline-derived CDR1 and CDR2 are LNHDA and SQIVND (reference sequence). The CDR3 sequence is CASSIEGGRDPYEQYF. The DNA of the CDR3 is TGTGCCAGTAGTATAGAAGGCGGGAGGGACCCATACGAGCAGTACTTC.

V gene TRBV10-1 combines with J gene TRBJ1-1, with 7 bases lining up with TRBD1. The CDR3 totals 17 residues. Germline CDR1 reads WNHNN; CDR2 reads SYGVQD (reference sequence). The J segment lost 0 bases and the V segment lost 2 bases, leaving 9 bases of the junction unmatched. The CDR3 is CASSERGTAIMNTEAFF. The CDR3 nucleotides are TGCGCCAGCAGTGAGCGAGGGACAGCCATAATGAACACTGAAGCTTTCTTT.

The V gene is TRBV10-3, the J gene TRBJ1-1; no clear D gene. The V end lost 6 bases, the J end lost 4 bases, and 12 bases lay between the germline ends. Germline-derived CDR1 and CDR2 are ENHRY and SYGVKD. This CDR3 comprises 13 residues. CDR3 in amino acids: CAIREEVGTEAFF. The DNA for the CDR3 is TGTGCCATCAGGGAAGAGGTAGGCACTGAAGCTTTCTTT.

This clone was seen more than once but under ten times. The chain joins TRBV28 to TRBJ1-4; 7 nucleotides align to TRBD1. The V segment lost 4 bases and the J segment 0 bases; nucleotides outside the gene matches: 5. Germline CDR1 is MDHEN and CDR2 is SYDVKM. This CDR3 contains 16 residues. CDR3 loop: CASSSGQLATNEKLFF. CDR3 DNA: TGTGCCAGCAGTTCGGGACAGCTAGCAACTAATGAAAAACTGTTTTTT.

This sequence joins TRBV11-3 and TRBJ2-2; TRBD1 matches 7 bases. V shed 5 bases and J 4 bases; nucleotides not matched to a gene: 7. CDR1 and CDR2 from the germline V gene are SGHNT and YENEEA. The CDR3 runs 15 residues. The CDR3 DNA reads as TGTGCCAGCAGCCTCGACAGGGTGGGCACCGGGGAGCTGTTTTTT. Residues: CASSLDRVGTGELFF. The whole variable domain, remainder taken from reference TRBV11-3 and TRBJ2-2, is EAGVVQSPRYKIIEKKQPVAFWCNPISGHNTLYWYLQNLGQGPELLIRYENEEAVDDSQLPKDRFSAERLKGVDSTLKIQPAELGDSAVYLCASSLDRVGTGELFFGEGSRLTVL.